Listed below are T cell receptor beta chains from one sample, sequenced in a study of cytomegalovirus exposure and HLA in healthy donors. Some clones are missing from TCRdb's copy, which holds only in-frame ones; the method was immunoSEQ multiplex PCR. In the table there are 170,000 or so clones, roughly 80% of which are singletons. Sequenced input: PBMCs. These receptors were obtained from a man aged 50-59 years in good health and CMV-seronegative. The CDR3 runs from the conserved cysteine through the conserved F or W. Fields, in order: CDR3 length, D gene, J gene, V gene, clone size, CDR3 protein, CDR3 DNA. The D gene is left open where the match is weak. Rows may omit the clone size; those that give it use once, few, many or a size class.

16 TRBD1 TRBJ1-2 TRBV27 few CASSLSRTGGGYGYTF TGTGCCAGCAGTTTATCCCGAACAGGGGGCGGGTATGGCTACACCTTC
14 NA TRBJ1-5 TRBV5-5 NA CASSLAGMNQPQHF TGTGCCAGCAGCTTGGCCGGGATGAATCAGCCCCAGCATTTT
14 TRBD1 TRBJ1-2 TRBV5-4 NA CASSSGQINYGYTF TGTGCCAGCAGCTCGGGACAGATTAACTATGGCTACACCTTC
14 NA TRBJ1-5 TRBV7-2 NA CASSSGLNNQPQHF TGTGCCAGCAGCTCTGGACTGAACAATCAGCCCCAGCATTTT
15 NA TRBJ1-4 TRBV18 NA CASSPRRTENEKLFF TGTGCCAGCTCACCACGAAGGACAGAGAATGAAAAACTGTTTTTT
17 NA TRBJ1-3 TRBV7-9 NA CASSTTGFRSSGNTIYF TGTGCCAGCAGCACTACAGGGTTCCGAAGCTCTGGAAACACCATATATTTT
14 NA TRBJ2-4 TRBV19 NA CASRSASYKNIQYF TGTGCCAGTAGATCCGCTAGTTACAAAAACATTCAGTACTTC
15 NA TRBJ2-1 TRBV25-1 NA CASKGGASSYNEQFF TGTGCCAGCAAAGGGGGTGCGAGCTCCTACAATGAGCAGTTCTTC
13 NA TRBJ2-4 TRBV19 NA CASSIEGSSIQYF TGTGCCAGTAGTATCGAGGGCTCCAGCATTCAGTACTTC
17 NA TRBJ2-3 TRBV5-1 NA CASSQAPAGQNTDTQYF TGCGCCAGCAGCCAGGCACCTGCGGGACAGAACACAGATACGCAGTATTTT
15 TRBD2 TRBJ2-1 TRBV2 once CASSPRLATAHEQFF TGTGCCAGCAGTCCTAGACTAGCGACGGCCCATGAGCAGTTCTTC
14 TRBD1 TRBJ1-5 TRBV4-1 few CASSQTGVHQPQHF TGCGCCAGCAGCCAGACAGGGGTCCATCAGCCCCAGCATTTT
13 TRBD2 TRBJ2-7 TRBV7-2 NA CASSLTSGGVEYF TGTGCCAGCAGCTTAACTAGCGGGGGCGTTGAGTACTTC
12 TRBD1 TRBJ1-1 TRBV7-9 once CASRPDRGEAFF TGTGCCAGCAGGCCAGACAGGGGTGAAGCTTTCTTT
12 NA TRBJ1-2 TRBV5-1 NA CASSLSRLEHTF TGCGCCAGCAGCCTTTCGCGTCTAGAACACACCTTC
16 TRBD1 TRBJ2-2 TRBV5-1 NA CASSLSGQFPTGELFF TGCGCCAGCAGCTTATCGGGACAGTTTCCCACCGGGGAGCTGTTTTTT
13 NA TRBJ2-7 TRBV7-2 NA CASSLARGHEQYF TGTGCCAGCAGCTTAGCGCGGGGCCACGAGCAGTACTTC
13 TRBD1 TRBJ1-1 TRBV6-6 NA CASSFGQGPEAFF TGTGCCAGCAGTTTCGGACAGGGGCCTGAAGCTTTCTTT
16 TRBD1 TRBJ1-2 TRBV30 NA CAWIGRRGQGAYGYTF TGTGCCTGGATTGGTCGACGCGGACAGGGGGCCTATGGCTACACCTTC
16 TRBD1 TRBJ1-2 TRBV7-2 once CASSLRGQGANYGYTF TGTGCCAGCAGCTTACGAGGGCAGGGGGCTAACTATGGCTACACCTTC
13 NA TRBJ1-5 TRBV7-2 few CASSLTGNQPQHF TGTGCCAGCAGCTTGACAGGCAATCAGCCCCAGCATTTT
14 TRBD1 TRBJ1-2 TRBV28 once CASRLGGDNYGYTF TGTGCCAGCAGGTTAGGGGGCGATAACTATGGCTACACCTTC
17 TRBD1 TRBJ2-3 TRBV7-9 once CASSPPPSGGRTDTQYF TGTGCCAGCAGCCCGCCCCCCTCAGGGGGTCGCACAGATACGCAGTATTTT
14 TRBD1 TRBJ2-7 TRBV5-1 NA CASSLSRGFYEQYF TGCGCCAGCAGCTTGTCCAGGGGGTTCTACGAGCAGTACTTC
15 TRBD1 TRBJ1-4 TRBV7-2 NA CASSSPTGINEKLFF TGTGCCAGCAGCTCCCCGACAGGGATTAATGAAAAACTGTTTTTT
15 NA TRBJ2-7 TRBV6-5 NA CASSYSEVTAYEQYF TGTGCCAGCAGTTACTCGGAGGTCACCGCTTACGAGCAGTACTTC
15 TRBD2 TRBJ2-1 TRBV9 NA CASTTGSGSGNEQFF TGTGCCAGCACTACGGGTAGCGGGAGTGGCAATGAGCAGTTCTTC
17 TRBD1 TRBJ1-3 TRBV11-1 NA CASSLSAGGSSGNTIYF TGTGCCAGCAGCTTAAGCGCAGGGGGGAGCTCTGGAAACACCATATATTTT
16 NA TRBJ1-6 TRBV7-3 few CASSSQPRGTNSPLHF TGTGCCAGCAGCTCCCAACCCCGGGGGACTAATTCACCCCTCCACTTT
15 TRBD1 TRBJ2-7 TRBV4-1 few CASSPGTGQTYEQYF TGCGCCAGCAGCCCAGGCACGGGACAGACCTACGAGCAGTACTTC
15 NA TRBJ2-3 TRBV5-1 NA CASSSPFYGTDTQYF TGCGCCAGCAGCTCCCCCTTTTATGGCACAGATACGCAGTATTTT
11 NA TRBJ1-2 TRBV20-1 NA CSASLRDGYTF TGCAGTGCATCTCTCAGGGATGGCTACACCTTC
13 NA TRBJ2-3 TRBV5-1 NA CASSFTAGDTQYF TGCGCCAGCAGCTTTACCGCGGGAGATACGCAGTATTTT
16 TRBD2 TRBJ2-5 TRBV7-3 NA CASSLTSGGTQETQYF TGTGCCAGCAGCTTAACGAGCGGGGGGACCCAAGAGACCCAGTACTTC
15 TRBD1 TRBJ2-1 TRBV19 NA CASSARTGTGNEQFF TGTGCCAGTAGTGCCCGAACCGGGACAGGGAATGAGCAGTTCTTC
14 TRBD1 TRBJ2-5 TRBV2 NA CASIRDRGRETQYF TGTGCCAGCATTCGGGACAGGGGGAGAGAGACCCAGTACTTC
15 TRBD1 TRBJ2-7 TRBV5-1 NA CASSFLSGTVYEQYF TGCGCCAGCAGCTTTTTGTCCGGGACAGTCTACGAGCAGTACTTC
14 NA TRBJ1-3 TRBV19 NA CASSQQVSGNTIYF TGTGCCAGTAGTCAACAGGTCTCTGGAAACACCATATATTTT
15 TRBD1 TRBJ1-5 TRBV5-5 once CASSRTGGQRQPQHF TGTGCCAGCAGCCGGACAGGGGGGCAGCGACAGCCCCAGCATTTT
15 NA TRBJ1-4 TRBV27 NA CASSLRREGGEKLFF TGTGCCAGCAGTTTACGGCGGGAGGGAGGAGAAAAACTGTTTTTT
16 TRBD1 TRBJ1-4 TRBV9 NA CASSPRQGQSNEKLFF TGTGCCAGCAGCCCTAGGCAGGGACAGTCTAATGAAAAACTGTTTTTT
17 TRBD2 TRBJ2-2 TRBV4-1 NA CASSQVLAGLNTGELFF TGCGCCAGCAGCCAAGTCCTAGCGGGGCTGAACACCGGGGAGCTGTTTTTT
16 TRBD2 TRBJ2-2 TRBV29-1 NA CSVQKDSGRNTGELFF TGCAGCGTTCAAAAGGACAGCGGGAGGAACACCGGGGAGCTGTTTTTT
15 TRBD2 TRBJ2-7 TRBV5-1 NA CASSLSSGSRYEQYF TGCGCCAGCAGCTTGTCTAGCGGGAGTAGATACGAGCAGTACTTC
15 NA TRBJ1-1 TRBV7-2 NA CASSPRAGLNTEAFF TGTGCCAGCAGCCCCAGGGCAGGGCTGAACACTGAAGCTTTCTTT
15 NA TRBJ1-6 TRBV30 NA CAWRSGLAYNSPLHF TGTGCCTGGAGATCCGGACTTGCCTATAATTCACCCCTCCACTTT
16 TRBD2 TRBJ2-3 TRBV7-3 NA CASSVGTSGSSDTQYF TGTGCCAGCAGCGTAGGGACTAGCGGGAGCTCCGATACGCAGTATTTT